Included here is one T cell receptor (beta chain) sequence, with context. V was cut by 0 bases and J by 3 bases, with 9 bases left in between. The CDR3 is 15 residues long. CDR1 LGHDT and CDR2 YNNKEL come from the germline V gene (reference sequence). Generated by immunoSEQ multiplex PCR, the TCRdb table keeps only in-frame clones and is missing some. The top ten clones hold 15% to 20% of a sample with about 82,000 clones, 83% of them seen once. These data belong to a study of blood T cell repertoires in COVID-19. The chain couples TRBV3-1 (or the pseudogene TRBV3-2) to TRBJ1-3; maybe TRBD1 (6 bases). The sequence came from a woman aged 55-70 years with acute or convalescent COVID-19. Sequenced material: peripheral blood. CDR3 loop: CASSQEGAGGNTIYF. The DNA for the CDR3 is TGTGCCAGCAGCCAAGAGGGGGCAGGTGGAAACACCATATATTTT.